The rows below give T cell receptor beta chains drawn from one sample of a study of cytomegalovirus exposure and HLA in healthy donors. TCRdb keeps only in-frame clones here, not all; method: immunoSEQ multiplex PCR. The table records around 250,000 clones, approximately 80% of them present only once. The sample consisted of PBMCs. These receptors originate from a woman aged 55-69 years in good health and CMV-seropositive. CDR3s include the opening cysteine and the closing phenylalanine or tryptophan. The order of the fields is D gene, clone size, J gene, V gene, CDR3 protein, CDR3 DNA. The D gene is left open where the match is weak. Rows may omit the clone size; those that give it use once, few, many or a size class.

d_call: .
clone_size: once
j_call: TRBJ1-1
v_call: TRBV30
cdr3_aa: CAWSALNRVGNTEAFF
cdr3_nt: TGTGCCTGGAGTGCACTCAACCGGGTAGGGAACACTGAAGCTTTCTTT

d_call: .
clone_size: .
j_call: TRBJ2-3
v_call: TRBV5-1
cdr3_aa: CASSLVRIGKLADTQYF
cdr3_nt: TGCGCCAGCAGCTTGGTTCGGATTGGGAAACTAGCAGATACGCAGTATTTT

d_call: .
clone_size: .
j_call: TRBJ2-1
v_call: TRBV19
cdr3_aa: CASSIDSGSGSYNEQFF
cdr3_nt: TGTGCCAGTAGTATAGATTCTGGGAGCGGCTCCTACAATGAGCAGTTCTTC

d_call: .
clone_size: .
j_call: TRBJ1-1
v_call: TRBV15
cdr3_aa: CATSRVTTMNTEAFF
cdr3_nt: TGTGCCACCAGCAGAGTGACCACTATGAACACTGAAGCTTTCTTT

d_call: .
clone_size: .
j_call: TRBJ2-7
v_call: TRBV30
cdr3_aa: CAWSVPRPGETYEQYF
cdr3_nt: TGTGCCTGGAGTGTACCTCGGCCAGGGGAAACCTACGAGCAGTACTTC

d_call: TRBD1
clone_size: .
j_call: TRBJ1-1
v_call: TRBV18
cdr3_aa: CASSRDRGNTEAFF
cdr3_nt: TGTGCCAGCTCACGCGACAGGGGGAACACTGAAGCTTTCTTT

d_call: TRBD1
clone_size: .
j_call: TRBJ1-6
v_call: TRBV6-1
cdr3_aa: CASSAGQGFSPLHF
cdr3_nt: TGTGCCAGCAGTGCAGGACAGGGGTTTTCACCCCTCCACTTT

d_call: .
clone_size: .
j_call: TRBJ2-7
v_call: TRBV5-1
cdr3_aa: CASSLVRGEQYF
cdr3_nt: TGCGCCAGCAGCCTCGTCAGGGGCGAGCAGTACTTC

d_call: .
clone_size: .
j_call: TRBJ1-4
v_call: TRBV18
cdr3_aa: CASSPPPGNEKLFF
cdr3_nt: TGTGCCAGCTCACCACCGCCAGGCAATGAAAAACTGTTTTTT

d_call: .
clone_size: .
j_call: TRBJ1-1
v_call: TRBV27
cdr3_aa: CASSLSGARAEAFF
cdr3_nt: TGTGCCAGCAGTTTATCGGGGGCCAGGGCTGAAGCTTTCTTT

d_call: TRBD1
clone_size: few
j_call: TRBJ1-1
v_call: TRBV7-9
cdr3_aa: CASNHLGQGWTEAFF
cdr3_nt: TGTGCCAGCAACCACCTCGGACAGGGATGGACTGAAGCTTTCTTT

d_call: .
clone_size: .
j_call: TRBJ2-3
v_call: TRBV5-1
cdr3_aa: CASSLGGADTQYF
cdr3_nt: TGCGCCAGCAGCTTGGGGGGAGCAGATACGCAGTATTTT

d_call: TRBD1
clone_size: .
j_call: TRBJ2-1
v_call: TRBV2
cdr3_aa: CASSHLGGQGINEQFF
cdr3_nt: TGTGCCAGCAGCCATTTAGGGGGACAGGGGATCAATGAGCAGTTCTTC

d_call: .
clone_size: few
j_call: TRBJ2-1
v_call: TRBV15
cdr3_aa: CATSRDRRGRSSYNEQFF
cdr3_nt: TGTGCCACCAGCAGAGATCGTAGAGGGCGAAGCTCCTACAATGAGCAGTTCTTC

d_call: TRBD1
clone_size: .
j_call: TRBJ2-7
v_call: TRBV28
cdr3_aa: CASSRGGSLSTRYEQYF
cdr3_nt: TGTGCCAGCAGCAGAGGGGGCAGCCTCTCTACACGCTACGAGCAGTACTTC

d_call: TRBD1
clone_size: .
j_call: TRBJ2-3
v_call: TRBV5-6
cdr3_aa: CASSRRWDSEPDTQYF
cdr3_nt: TGTGCCAGCAGCCGCAGATGGGACAGTGAGCCAGATACGCAGTATTTT

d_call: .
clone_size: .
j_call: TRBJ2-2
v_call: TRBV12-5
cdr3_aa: CASGLSLDTGELFF
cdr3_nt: TGTGCTAGTGGTTTGTCGCTAGACACCGGGGAGCTGTTTTTT

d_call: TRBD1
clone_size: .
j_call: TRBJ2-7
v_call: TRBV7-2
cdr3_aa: CASSLVGQGASYEQYF
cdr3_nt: TGTGCCAGCAGCTTAGTGGGACAGGGGGCATCCTACGAGCAGTACTTC

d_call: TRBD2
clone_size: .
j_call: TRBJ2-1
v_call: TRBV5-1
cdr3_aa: CASSSSLLAGGLSYNEQFF
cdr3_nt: TGCGCCAGCAGCTCCTCTTTACTAGCGGGAGGCCTGTCCTACAATGAGCAGTTCTTC

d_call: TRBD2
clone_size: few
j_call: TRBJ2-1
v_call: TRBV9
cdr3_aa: CASSVGWGASGRLGNEQFF
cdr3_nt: TGTGCCAGCAGCGTAGGGTGGGGGGCTAGCGGGAGATTGGGCAATGAGCAGTTCTTC

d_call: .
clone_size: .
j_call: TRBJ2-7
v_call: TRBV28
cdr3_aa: CASSPGTYSSYEQYF
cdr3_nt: TGTGCCAGCAGCCCCGGGACTTACAGCTCCTACGAGCAGTACTTC

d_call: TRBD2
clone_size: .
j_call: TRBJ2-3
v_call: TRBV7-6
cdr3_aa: CASSLGSAGGMTDTQYF
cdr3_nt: TGTGCCAGCAGCTTAGGGTCAGCGGGAGGGATGACAGATACGCAGTATTTT

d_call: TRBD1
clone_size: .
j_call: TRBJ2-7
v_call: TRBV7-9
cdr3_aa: CASSLVGQGQNYEQYF
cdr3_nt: TGTGCCAGCAGCTTAGTAGGACAGGGCCAGAACTACGAGCAGTACTTC

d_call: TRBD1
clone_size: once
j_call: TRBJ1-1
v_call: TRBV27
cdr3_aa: CASSLHRGGTEAFF
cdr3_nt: TGTGCCAGCAGTTTACACAGGGGAGGCACTGAAGCTTTCTTT

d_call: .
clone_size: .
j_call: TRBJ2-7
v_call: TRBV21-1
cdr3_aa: CASSKGYLGKLSDEQYF
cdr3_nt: TGTGCCAGCAGCAAAGGGTACCTAGGAAAATTGAGCGACGAGCAGTACTTC

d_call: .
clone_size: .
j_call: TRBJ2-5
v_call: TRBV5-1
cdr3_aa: CASSLRRGQETQYF
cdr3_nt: TGCGCCAGCAGCTTACGTAGGGGGCAAGAGACCCAGTACTTC

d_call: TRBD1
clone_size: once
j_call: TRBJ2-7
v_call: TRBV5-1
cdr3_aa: CASGSTGEGYEQYF
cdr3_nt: TGCGCCAGCGGATCGACAGGGGAAGGCTACGAGCAGTACTTC

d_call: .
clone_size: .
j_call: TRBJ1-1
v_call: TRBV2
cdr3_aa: CATKQDTEAFF
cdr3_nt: TGTGCCACTAAACAGGACACTGAAGCTTTCTTT

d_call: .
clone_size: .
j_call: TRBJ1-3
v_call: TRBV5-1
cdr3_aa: CASSAQGSGNTIYF
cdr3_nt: TGCGCCAGCAGCGCCCAGGGGTCTGGAAACACCATATATTTT

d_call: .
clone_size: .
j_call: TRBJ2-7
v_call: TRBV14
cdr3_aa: CASSQEAGIDEQYF
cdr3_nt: TGTGCCAGCAGCCAAGAGGCGGGAATCGACGAGCAGTACTTC

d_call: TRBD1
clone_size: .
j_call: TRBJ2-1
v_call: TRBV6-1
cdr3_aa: CASRTGTVSYNEQFF
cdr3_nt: TGTGCCAGCAGGACCGGGACAGTTTCCTACAATGAGCAGTTCTTC

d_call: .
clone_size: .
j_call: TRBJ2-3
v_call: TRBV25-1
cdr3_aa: CASSRGLATDTQYF
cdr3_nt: TGTGCCAGCAGTAGAGGGCTCGCCACAGATACGCAGTATTTT

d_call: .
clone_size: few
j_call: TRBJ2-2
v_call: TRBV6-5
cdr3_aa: CASTPQAGYTGELFF
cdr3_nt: TGTGCCAGCACCCCGCAGGCAGGTTACACCGGGGAGCTGTTTTTT

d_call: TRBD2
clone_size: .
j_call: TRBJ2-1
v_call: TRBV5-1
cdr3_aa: CATTSGGSSYNEQFF
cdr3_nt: TGCGCCACCACGTCCGGGGGGAGCTCCTACAATGAGCAGTTCTTC

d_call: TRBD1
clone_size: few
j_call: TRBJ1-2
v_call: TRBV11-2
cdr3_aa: CASSFRDRGPIGYTF
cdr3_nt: TGTGCCAGCAGCTTCCGGGACAGGGGGCCTATTGGCTACACCTTC

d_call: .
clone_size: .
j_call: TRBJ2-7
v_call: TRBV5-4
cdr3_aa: CASQQKEQYF
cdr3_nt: TGTGCCAGTCAACAAAAGGAGCAGTACTTC

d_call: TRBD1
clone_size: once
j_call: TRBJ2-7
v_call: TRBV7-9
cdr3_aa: CASSLEGQGYEQYF
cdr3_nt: TGTGCCAGCAGCTTAGAGGGACAGGGCTACGAGCAGTACTTC

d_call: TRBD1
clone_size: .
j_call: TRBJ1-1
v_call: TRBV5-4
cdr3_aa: CASSLGQGIGNTEAFF
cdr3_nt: TGTGCCAGCAGCCTAGGACAGGGGATCGGGAACACTGAAGCTTTCTTT

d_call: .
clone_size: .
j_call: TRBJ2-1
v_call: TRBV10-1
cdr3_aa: CASSTGLYNEQFF
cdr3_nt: TGCGCCAGCAGTACAGGGTTGTACAATGAGCAGTTCTTC

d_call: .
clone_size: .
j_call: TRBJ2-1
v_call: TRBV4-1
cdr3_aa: CASSVRLGHNEQFF
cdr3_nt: TGCGCCAGCAGCGTACGACTGGGGCACAATGAGCAGTTCTTC

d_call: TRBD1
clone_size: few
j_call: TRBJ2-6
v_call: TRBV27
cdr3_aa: CASSPLGQGAYGANVLTF
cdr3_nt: TGTGCCAGCAGTCCCCTCGGACAGGGGGCGTATGGGGCCAACGTCCTGACTTTC

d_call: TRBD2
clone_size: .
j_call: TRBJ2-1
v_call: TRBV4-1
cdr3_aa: CASSQPGLAGESYNEQFF
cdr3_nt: TGCGCCAGCAGCCAACCGGGACTAGCGGGAGAATCCTACAATGAGCAGTTCTTC

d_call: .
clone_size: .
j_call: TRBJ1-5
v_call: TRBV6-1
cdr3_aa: CAVMGAPGNQPQHF
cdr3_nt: TGTGCAGTAATGGGGGCGCCGGGCAATCAGCCCCAGCATTTT

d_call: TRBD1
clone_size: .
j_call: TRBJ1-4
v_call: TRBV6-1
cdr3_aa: CASSTGGSGEKLFF
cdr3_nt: TGTGCCAGCAGTACAGGGGGCTCTGGGGAAAAACTGTTTTTT

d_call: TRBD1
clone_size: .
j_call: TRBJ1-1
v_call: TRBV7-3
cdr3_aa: CASSLKGQGATEAFF
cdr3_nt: TGTGCCAGCAGCTTAAAGGGACAGGGGGCGACTGAAGCTTTCTTT

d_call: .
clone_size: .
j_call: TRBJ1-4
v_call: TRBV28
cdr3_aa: CATDRWPGEKLFF
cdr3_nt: TGTGCCACCGACAGGTGGCCAGGTGAAAAACTGTTTTTT